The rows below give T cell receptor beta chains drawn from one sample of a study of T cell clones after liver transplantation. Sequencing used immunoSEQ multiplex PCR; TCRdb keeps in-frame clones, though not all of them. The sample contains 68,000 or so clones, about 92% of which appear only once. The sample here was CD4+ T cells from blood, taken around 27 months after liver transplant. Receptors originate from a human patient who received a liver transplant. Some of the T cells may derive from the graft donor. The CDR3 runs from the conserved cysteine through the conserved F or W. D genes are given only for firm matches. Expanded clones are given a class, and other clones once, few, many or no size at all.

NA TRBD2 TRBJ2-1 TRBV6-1 TGTGCCAGCAGGGAACCTAGCGGGGGGCCCTACAATGAGCAGTTCTTC CASREPSGGPYNEQFF
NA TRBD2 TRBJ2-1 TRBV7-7 TGTGCTAGCAGCCCTAGGGAGACTAGCGGGAGAAATGAGCAGTTCTTC CASSPRETSGRNEQFF
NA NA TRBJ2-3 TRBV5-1 TGCGCCAGCAGCTTGAGGGGCTACGGCACAGATACGCAGTATTTT CASSLRGYGTDTQYF
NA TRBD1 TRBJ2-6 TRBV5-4 TGTGCCAGCAGCTTGGATGGACAGGGTTCTGGGGCCAACGTCCTGACTTTC CASSLDGQGSGANVLTF
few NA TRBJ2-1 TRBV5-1 TGCGCCAGCAGCTTGGCCACGGGACTTAATGAGCAGTTCTTC CASSLATGLNEQFF
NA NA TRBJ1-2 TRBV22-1 TGTCCTGGGAGCGCACGTTTCACCCATCTATACTATGGCTACACCTTC CPGSARFTHLYYGYTF
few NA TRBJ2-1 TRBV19 TGTGCCAGTACCCATAGCAATGAGCAGTTCTTC CASTHSNEQFF
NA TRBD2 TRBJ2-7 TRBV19 TGTGCCAGTAGTATAGGGGGTAGCGGGAGATACGAGCAGTACTTC CASSIGGSGRYEQYF
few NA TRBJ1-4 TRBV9 TGTGCCAGCAGCCCAGGGCCAGGGGTTCGCGATGAAAAACTGTTTTTT CASSPGPGVRDEKLFF
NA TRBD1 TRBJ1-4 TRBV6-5 TGTGCCAGCAGCCCTCAGCGCGGGACAGAACTGTTTTTT CASSPQRGTELFF
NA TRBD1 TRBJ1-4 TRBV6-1 TGTGCCAGCAGTGAAGCAGACAATACAGGGGGCGTTTTTGGAAAACTGTTTTTT CASSEADNTGGVFGKLFF
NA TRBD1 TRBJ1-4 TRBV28 TGTGCCAGCAGTCTCCCGGGACAGGGGAATGAAAAACTGTTTTTT CASSLPGQGNEKLFF
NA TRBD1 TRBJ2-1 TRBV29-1 TGCAGCGTAAACGACAGGGGGCTTTACAATGAGCAGTTCTTC CSVNDRGLYNEQFF
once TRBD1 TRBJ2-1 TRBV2 TGTGCCAGCAGTGAGGGGACCGGACAGGGCTGGAACAATGAGCAGTTCTTC CASSEGTGQGWNNEQFF
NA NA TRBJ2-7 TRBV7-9 TGTGCCAGCAGCTTAGGGATCCGGGAGAAGCACGAGCAGTACTTC CASSLGIREKHEQYF
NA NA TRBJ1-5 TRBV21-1 TGTGCCAGCAAGCCATCCCCCCGATCGAGAGGGGAGCTCTATAGCAATCAGCCCCAGCATTTT CASKPSPRSRGELYSNQPQHF
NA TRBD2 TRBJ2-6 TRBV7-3 TGTGCCAGCAGCGATCTCAGCGGGAGGGCCGCTGGGGCCAACGTCCTGACTTTC CASSDLSGRAAGANVLTF
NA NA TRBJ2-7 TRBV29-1 TGCAGCGTTAAGGCTAGCGCCTACGAGCAGTACTTC CSVKASAYEQYF
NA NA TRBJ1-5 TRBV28 TGTGCCAGCACCTCGAATCAGCCCCAGCATTTT CASTSNQPQHF
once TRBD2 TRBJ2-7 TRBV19 TGTGCCAGTAGTATTCGACTAGCGGGTCCCTACGAGCAGTACTTC CASSIRLAGPYEQYF
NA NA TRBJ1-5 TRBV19 TGTGCCAGTAGTATTGACCGAGATCAGCCCCAGCATTTT CASSIDRDQPQHF
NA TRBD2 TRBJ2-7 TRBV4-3 TGCGCCAGCAGCCAAGATCATGCTAGCGGTGGCTACGAGCAGTACTTC CASSQDHASGGYEQYF
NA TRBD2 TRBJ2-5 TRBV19 TGTGCCAGTAGTCTCGGACTAGCGGGCCCTCTGGGCGAGACCCAGTACTTC CASSLGLAGPLGETQYF
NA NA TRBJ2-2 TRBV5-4 TGTGCCAGCATGGGACCTAACACCGGGGAGCTGTTTTTT CASMGPNTGELFF
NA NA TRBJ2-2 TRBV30 TGTGCCTGGAGTGCGGGTACCGGGGAGCTGTTTTTT CAWSAGTGELFF
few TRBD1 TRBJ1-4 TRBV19 TGTGCCAGTAGTATGGGGACAGCCTCTAGTTATGAAAAACTGTTTTTT CASSMGTASSYEKLFF
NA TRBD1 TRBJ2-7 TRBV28 TGTGCCAGCCGACAGGGGACCTCCTACGAGCAGTACTTC CASRQGTSYEQYF
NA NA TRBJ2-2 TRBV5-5 TGTGCCAGCAGCTTGGTGGCGGGGACCGGGGAGCTGTTTTTT CASSLVAGTGELFF
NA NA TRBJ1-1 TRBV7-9 TGTGCCAGCAGCTTCCAGGGGAGCACTGAAGCTTTCTTT CASSFQGSTEAFF
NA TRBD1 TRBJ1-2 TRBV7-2 TGTGCCAGCAGTCCGGACAGGGCGTCCCATGGCTACACCTTC CASSPDRASHGYTF
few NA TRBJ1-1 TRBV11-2 TGTGCCAGCAGCCTCCGGGGGGGGCGAGTTGAAGCTTTCTTT CASSLRGGRVEAFF
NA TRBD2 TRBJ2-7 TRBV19 TGTGCCAGTTCTGGGCTTAGCGGGGGGAGGGAGGAGCAGTACTTC CASSGLSGGREEQYF
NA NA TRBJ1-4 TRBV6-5 TGTGCCAGCAGTTTCATTAGGGGAACTGGTAATGAAAAACTGTTTTTT CASSFIRGTGNEKLFF
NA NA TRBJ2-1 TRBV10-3 TGTGCCATCAGTGAGCCGACAGGTAGTGAGCAGTTCTTC CAISEPTGSEQFF
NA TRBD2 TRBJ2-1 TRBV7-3 TGTGCCAGCAGCCCTCCGGGACTAGACTACAATGAGCAGTTCTTC CASSPPGLDYNEQFF
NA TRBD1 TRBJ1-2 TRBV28 TGTGCCAGCAGTTTGGCGAGGGGGCTCGACTATGGCTACACCTTC CASSLARGLDYGYTF
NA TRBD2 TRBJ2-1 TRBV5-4 TGTGCCAGCAGGTCCACTAGCGGCCAGTACAATGAGCAGTTCTTC CASRSTSGQYNEQFF
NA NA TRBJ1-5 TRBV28 TGTGCCAGCAGTTTAGAGGACCAGCCCCAGCATTTT CASSLEDQPQHF